Each of the 14 T cell receptor beta chains below was sequenced from the same sample in a study of blood T cell repertoires in COVID-19. Sequenced by immunoSEQ multiplex PCR; TCRdb stores in-frame clones only, minus some. The data contain 150,000 to 200,000 clones, about 81% of them singletons. The sequenced sample was peripheral blood. Source of these receptors: a woman at least 80 years old with COVID-19, enrolled during active disease.

V is TRBV28 and J is TRBJ1-5; weak D call: TRBD1 (5 bases). The CDR3 totals 13 residues. Germline V CDR1 and CDR2: MDHEN, SYDVKM. V was trimmed by 5 bases and J by 5 bases, leaving 10 bases between them. The chain's CDR3 is CASSDDRDQPQHF. CDR3 nucleotides: TGTGCCAGCAGTGACGACAGAGATCAGCCCCAGCATTTT.

The J gene is TRBJ1-1, the V gene TRBV27, with 9 bases aligning to TRBD1. The CDR3 has 17 amino acids. J gave up 4 bases and V 4 bases, and 13 bases lay outside the gene matches. Germline lookup yields CDR1 MNHEY and CDR2 SMNVEV (reference sequence). DNA for the CDR3: TGTGCCAGCAGTTCGTACCCACCGGGACAGGGCCCCACTGAAGCTTTCTTT. Translated: CASSSYPPGQGPTEAFF.

This chain connects TRBV23-1 to TRBJ2-6; TRBD1 matches at 8 bases. TRBV23-1 is reported as an ORF; its role is uncertain. After removal of 3 bases from V and 0 bases from J, the junction contained 1 base not matched to a gene. The CDR3 has 16 amino acids. The chain's CDR3 is CASSHRGRSGANVLTF. CDR3 DNA: TGCGCCAGCAGTCACAGGGGGCGCTCTGGGGCCAACGTCCTGACTTTC.

This clone was picked up many times. J is TRBJ2-1 and V is TRBV5-1; no clear D. Germline CDR1 reads SGHRS; CDR2 reads YFSETQ. Trimming left V 6 bases short and J 4 bases short, with 8 bases between. This CDR3 spans 12 amino acids. DNA for the CDR3: TGCGCCAGCAAAGAGGTTTACAATGAGCAGTTCTTC. Its protein product is CASKEVYNEQFF. The whole variable domain, remainder taken from reference TRBV5-1 and TRBJ2-1, is KAGVTQTPRYLIKTRGQQVTLSCSPISGHRSVSWYQQTPGQGLQFLFEYFSETQRNKGNFPGRFSGRQFSNSRSEMNVSTLELGDSALYLCASKEVYNEQFFGPGTRLTVL.

The chain employs TRBV23-1 and TRBJ2-4; 8 positions agree with TRBD1. TRBV23-1 is filed as an ORF, its function uncertain. The CDR3 is made up of 19 amino acids. Trimming at V came to 4 bases and at J to 3 bases, leaving 17 bases not matched to a gene. CDR3 DNA: TGCGCCAGCAGTCCCGCGGACAGGGAGGAATCGGGGGTCAAAAACATTCAGTACTTC. As protein: CASSPADREESGVKNIQYF.

The CDR3 sequence: CASRPSLEAGSYNEQFF. CDR3 DNA: TGTGCCAGCAGACCGTCGCTTGAGGCCGGCTCCTACAATGAGCAGTTCTTC. The chain has TRBV28 and TRBJ2-1; D uncertain. CDR3 length equals 17 residues. V lost 6 bases, J lost 0 bases, and 18 bases lay in between. CDR1 is MDHEN, CDR2 SYDVKM, per germline.

V is TRBV28 and J is TRBJ2-5, with D tentatively TRBD2 (6 bases). CDR1 is MDHEN, CDR2 SYDVKM, per germline. Trimming left V 4 bases short and J 2 bases short, with 17 bases between. CDR3 size: 16 residues. DNA of the CDR3: TGTGCCAGCAGTTCCCCCGGGGAGGCTTTACAAGAGACCCAGTACTTC. Residues: CASSSPGEALQETQYF.

V is TRBV6-6 and J is TRBJ1-3; a possible D gene is TRBD1 (6 bases). CDR1 and CDR2 from the germline V gene are MNHNY and SVGAGI (reference sequence). The ends were cut back, 8 bases at V and 0 bases at J, with 11 bases in the middle. This CDR3 region has 14 residues. CDR3 sequence reads: CASVGDNSGNTIYF. The CDR3 nucleotides read TGTGCCAGCGTTGGGGACAACTCTGGAAACACCATATATTTT.

The chain employs TRBV7-9 and TRBJ2-3, with 11 bases identical to TRBD1. Germline values: CDR1 SEHNR, CDR2 FQNEAQ (reference sequence). The ends lost 1 base at V and 3 bases at J; junction bases unmatched: 9. This CDR3 is built from 18 residues. As DNA, the CDR3 is TGTGCCAGCAGCTTAGGGGCAGAAGGGACAGGGGGAACAGATACGCAGTATTTT. It codes for CASSLGAEGTGGTDTQYF.

The V and J genes are TRBV5-5 and TRBJ2-5; 7 bases are a match to TRBD2. After removal of 2 bases from V and 0 bases from J, the junction contained 4 bases not matched to a gene. In germline, CDR1 is SGHKS, CDR2 YYEKEE (reference sequence). This CDR3 is 15 amino acids long. CDR3 nucleotide sequence: TGTGCCAGCAGCTTATTAAGCGGGAACCAAGAGACCCAGTACTTC. Amino acids: CASSLLSGNQETQYF.

The J gene is TRBJ1-2, the V gene TRBV30; D perhaps matches TRBD1 (5 bases). CDR1 is GTSNPN and CDR2 is SVGIG in the germline V gene (reference sequence). The CDR3 is 13 amino acids. Trimming left V 2 bases short and J 3 bases short, with 10 bases between. The CDR3 sequence: CAWSHAGHYGYTF. The CDR3 DNA reads as TGTGCCTGGAGTCATGCGGGGCACTATGGCTACACCTTC. Full variable domain (outside the CDR3, taken from reference TRBV30 and TRBJ1-2): SQTIHQWPATLVQPVGSPLSLECTVEGTSNPNLYWYRQAAGRGLQLLFYSVGIGQISSEVPQNLSASRPQDRQFILSSKKLLLSDSGFYLCAWSHAGHYGYTFGSGTRLTVV.

The V gene is TRBV11-2, the J gene TRBJ2-7, with 11 bases fitting TRBD2. Germline V gives CDR1 SGHAT, CDR2 FQNNGV. With 3 bases clipped from V and 3 bases from J, the junction kept 7 bases outside the gene matches. The CDR3 contains 16 residues. CDR3: CASSFGTSGGFYEQYF. In DNA, the CDR3 is TGTGCCAGCAGCTTCGGCACTAGCGGGGGATTCTACGAGCAGTACTTC.

The gene calls are TRBV3-1 (or the pseudogene TRBV3-2) and TRBJ2-1; D call uncertain. The CDR3 has 13 residues. Trimming removed 4 bases from V and 7 bases from J, with 11 bases in between. Germline V gene data show CDR1 as LGHDT and CDR2 as YNNKEL (reference sequence). The CDR3 region is CASSRDSVNEQFF. The DNA of the CDR3 is TGTGCCAGCAGCCGCGACTCGGTTAATGAGCAGTTCTTC.

The chain employs TRBV3-1 (or the pseudogene TRBV3-2) and TRBJ2-7; D is possibly TRBD1 (5 bases). The CDR3 has 14 residues. V was shortened by 0 bases and J by 5 bases, with 11 bases between the two germline ends. Germline-derived CDR1 and CDR2 are LGHDT and YNNKEL (reference sequence). The CDR3 is CASSQDPQGDEQYF. The CDR3 coding sequence is TGTGCCAGCAGCCAAGATCCGCAGGGCGACGAGCAGTACTTC.